These T cell receptor beta chains were read from a single sample in a study of blood T cell repertoires in COVID-19. Libraries were prepared by immunoSEQ multiplex PCR; TCRdb keeps only in-frame clonotypes and omits some of them. The sample lists some 210,000 clones, over 80% occurring once. Specimen: PBMCs or T cells enriched from blood (not recorded which). These receptors all stem from a man between 18 and 35 years old with acute COVID-19. The CDR3 runs from the conserved cysteine through the conserved F or W. The D gene is left open where the match is weak. Expanded clones get a size class; other rows say once, few or many, or leave the size out.

V gene: TRBV18; clone size: few; D gene: TRBD1; J gene: TRBJ1-1; CDR3 DNA: TGTGCCAGCTCACCAAGCGGAGGGGGCTTGAACACTGAAGCTTTCTTT; CDR3 protein: CASSPSGGGLNTEAFF
V gene: TRBV11-2; clone size: .; D gene: TRBD2; J gene: TRBJ2-5; CDR3 DNA: TGTGCCAGCAGCGCGGGAGGGCCTTTCGAGACCCAGTACTTC; CDR3 protein: CASSAGGPFETQYF
V gene: TRBV28; clone size: .; D gene: .; J gene: TRBJ2-1; CDR3 DNA: TGTGCCAGCAACCGGGACAAGGACTACAATGAGCAGTTCTTC; CDR3 protein: CASNRDKDYNEQFF
V gene: TRBV25-1; clone size: once; D gene: TRBD2; J gene: TRBJ2-3; CDR3 DNA: TGTGCCAGCAGTGAATCGGGACTAGGTCTCACAGATACGCAGTATTTT; CDR3 protein: CASSESGLGLTDTQYF
V gene: TRBV28; clone size: .; D gene: .; J gene: TRBJ1-1; CDR3 DNA: TGTGCCTCCAGGGGCCCTATGAACACTGAAGCTTTCTTT; CDR3 protein: CASRGPMNTEAFF
V gene: TRBV28; clone size: few; D gene: TRBD2; J gene: TRBJ2-7; CDR3 DNA: TGTGCCAGCAGTCCCCTAGGGACGGGAGGGCTCGAGCAGTACTTC; CDR3 protein: CASSPLGTGGLEQYF
V gene: TRBV4-1; clone size: .; D gene: .; J gene: TRBJ2-3; CDR3 DNA: TGCGCCAGCAGCAAGGGGCGACCGAGCACAGATACGCAGTATTTT; CDR3 protein: CASSKGRPSTDTQYF
V gene: TRBV7-9; clone size: .; D gene: TRBD1; J gene: TRBJ1-1; CDR3 DNA: TGTGCCAGCAGCCCTGGGACAGGGGGTACTGAAGCTTTCTTT; CDR3 protein: CASSPGTGGTEAFF
V gene: TRBV6-4; clone size: .; D gene: TRBD1; J gene: TRBJ2-1; CDR3 DNA: TGTGCCAGCAGTGACTCAACTTCCGGGACAGGGTGGTTCTTC; CDR3 protein: CASSDSTSGTGWFF
V gene: TRBV30; clone size: once; D gene: .; J gene: TRBJ2-1; CDR3 DNA: TGTGCCCGGTCAGGTTCCTCCTACAATGAGCAGTTCTTC; CDR3 protein: CARSGSSYNEQFF
V gene: TRBV11-2; clone size: .; D gene: TRBD1; J gene: TRBJ1-5; CDR3 DNA: TGTGCCAGCAGCCCTGGGACAGGCAATCAGCCCCAGCATTTT; CDR3 protein: CASSPGTGNQPQHF
V gene: TRBV5-1; clone size: .; D gene: .; J gene: TRBJ2-7; CDR3 DNA: TGCGCCAGCAGCTTGGACGGCGGCTTCACCTACGAGCAGTACTTC; CDR3 protein: CASSLDGGFTYEQYF
V gene: TRBV2; clone size: .; D gene: .; J gene: TRBJ1-1; CDR3 DNA: TGTGCCAGCAGTCCCCCGATAGGGGAGGGCACTGAAGCTTTCTTT; CDR3 protein: CASSPPIGEGTEAFF
V gene: TRBV4-3; clone size: .; D gene: TRBD2; J gene: TRBJ2-1; CDR3 DNA: TGCGCCAGCAGCCAAGATAGGGGACTAGCGGGAATATTAGGAACCTACAATGAGCAGTTCTTC; CDR3 protein: CASSQDRGLAGILGTYNEQFF
V gene: TRBV11-3; clone size: .; D gene: .; J gene: TRBJ2-3; CDR3 DNA: TGTGCCAGCGGTACGACGGGAAGATCCGGTGGCACAGATACGCAGTATTTT; CDR3 protein: CASGTTGRSGGTDTQYF
V gene: TRBV21-1; clone size: .; D gene: .; J gene: TRBJ2-7; CDR3 DNA: TGTGCCAGCAGCAGAACGTTTGCGGGACCGTCCTACGAGCAGTACTTC; CDR3 protein: CASSRTFAGPSYEQYF
V gene: TRBV3-1/TRBV3-2; clone size: .; D gene: .; J gene: TRBJ2-7; CDR3 DNA: TGTGCCAGCAGCCAAGAGGGCGGGATCTACGAGCAGTACTTC; CDR3 protein: CASSQEGGIYEQYF
V gene: TRBV9; clone size: .; D gene: .; J gene: TRBJ1-5; CDR3 DNA: TGTGCCAGCAGCCCGGGGGTTTCTGGCAATCAGCCCCAGCATTTT; CDR3 protein: CASSPGVSGNQPQHF
V gene: TRBV7-9; clone size: .; D gene: .; J gene: TRBJ2-3; CDR3 DNA: TGTGCCAGCAGCCCGGATGGGGGGGATACGCAGTATTTT; CDR3 protein: CASSPDGGDTQYF
V gene: TRBV3-1/TRBV3-2; clone size: .; D gene: .; J gene: TRBJ1-1; CDR3 DNA: TGTGCCAGCAGCCGCGAGGCGAACACTGAAGCTTTCTTT; CDR3 protein: CASSREANTEAFF
V gene: TRBV28; clone size: few; D gene: .; J gene: TRBJ2-1; CDR3 DNA: TGTGCCAGCAGTCCCGGAGGTTCGGAGTACAATGAGCAGTTCTTC; CDR3 protein: CASSPGGSEYNEQFF
V gene: TRBV19; clone size: .; D gene: TRBD2; J gene: TRBJ2-7; CDR3 DNA: TGTGCCAGTAGTACTAGCGGGAGGGCCTACGAGCAGTACTTC; CDR3 protein: CASSTSGRAYEQYF
V gene: TRBV9; clone size: .; D gene: TRBD1; J gene: TRBJ2-2; CDR3 DNA: TGTGCCAGCAGCGTTAAGAGTCAGGGGGCCTCCGGGGAGCTGTTTTTT; CDR3 protein: CASSVKSQGASGELFF
V gene: TRBV4-1; clone size: .; D gene: TRBD1; J gene: TRBJ2-2; CDR3 DNA: TGCGCCAGCAACTCCCTACCGGGACAGGGGGCCAACACCGGGGAGCTGTTTTTT; CDR3 protein: CASNSLPGQGANTGELFF
V gene: TRBV2; clone size: .; D gene: .; J gene: TRBJ1-1; CDR3 DNA: TGTGCCAGCAGTGTATCGCAGGCACAATCTGAAGCTTTCTTT; CDR3 protein: CASSVSQAQSEAFF
V gene: TRBV21-1; clone size: .; D gene: .; J gene: TRBJ2-2; CDR3 DNA: TGTGCCAGCACCCCCTCGGGACACCAGAACACCGGGGAGCTGTTTTTT; CDR3 protein: CASTPSGHQNTGELFF
V gene: TRBV14; clone size: once; D gene: .; J gene: TRBJ2-1; CDR3 DNA: TGTGCCAGCAGCCAAGACCAGGCAAGCAATGAGCAGTTCTTC; CDR3 protein: CASSQDQASNEQFF
V gene: TRBV28; clone size: .; D gene: .; J gene: TRBJ2-1; CDR3 DNA: TGTGCCAGCAGTTTTCTTCCTAGCGCTGCTGAGCAGTTCTTC; CDR3 protein: CASSFLPSAAEQFF
V gene: TRBV10-1; clone size: .; D gene: TRBD2; J gene: TRBJ2-1; CDR3 DNA: TGCGCCAGCAGTAGCGGGGGAACCTACAATGAGCAGTTCTTC; CDR3 protein: CASSSGGTYNEQFF
V gene: TRBV7-9; clone size: few; D gene: .; J gene: TRBJ1-4; CDR3 DNA: TGTGCCAGCAGCGGTTGGTCCGAGCGTCTGAGCAATGAAAAACTGTTTTTT; CDR3 protein: CASSGWSERLSNEKLFF
V gene: TRBV11-2; clone size: .; D gene: TRBD2; J gene: TRBJ2-3; CDR3 DNA: TGTGCCAGCAGCTTAAGGGTCGCGGGAGGGGCCAGCACAGATACGCAGTATTTT; CDR3 protein: CASSLRVAGGASTDTQYF
V gene: TRBV5-1; clone size: .; D gene: TRBD2; J gene: TRBJ2-3; CDR3 DNA: TGCGCCAGCAGCCCCCGGGACTATGACACAGATACGCAGTATTTT; CDR3 protein: CASSPRDYDTDTQYF
V gene: TRBV2; clone size: .; D gene: TRBD2; J gene: TRBJ2-3; CDR3 DNA: TGTGCCACGACGAGACTAGCAGTAGATACGCAGTATTTT; CDR3 protein: CATTRLAVDTQYF
V gene: TRBV27; clone size: .; D gene: .; J gene: TRBJ1-3; CDR3 DNA: TGTGCCAGCAGTCCCTTCGGACAGTCCTACTCTGGAAACACCATATATTTT; CDR3 protein: CASSPFGQSYSGNTIYF
V gene: TRBV28; clone size: .; D gene: TRBD1; J gene: TRBJ1-4; CDR3 DNA: TGTGCCAGCAGCCGGGACAGGGGAGGTGAAAAACTGTTTTTT; CDR3 protein: CASSRDRGGEKLFF
V gene: TRBV3-1/TRBV3-2; clone size: .; D gene: TRBD2; J gene: TRBJ2-1; CDR3 DNA: TGTGCCAGCAGCCAATCCCTAGCGGGACGTAATGAGCAGTTCTTC; CDR3 protein: CASSQSLAGRNEQFF
V gene: TRBV11-1; clone size: once; D gene: .; J gene: TRBJ2-3; CDR3 DNA: TGTGCCAGCAGCCCTCGACCGGACGGACATCAAACGCAGTATTTT; CDR3 protein: CASSPRPDGHQTQYF
V gene: TRBV5-6; clone size: .; D gene: TRBD2; J gene: TRBJ2-3; CDR3 DNA: TGTGCCAGCAGCGGGGGGCTAGCGGGAGGGCCCGGCACAGATACGCAGTATTTT; CDR3 protein: CASSGGLAGGPGTDTQYF